This T cell receptor (beta chain) was recovered during a study of blood T cell repertoires in COVID-19. Study at large: Acute and convalescent COVID-19 samples came from the United States, Italy and Spain.

Clones were sequenced by immunoSEQ multiplex PCR, and TCRdb holds only the in-frame ones, with some missing. Of approximately 130,000 clones in the sample, around 85% were seen once. This receptor was obtained from a human donor in a cohort sampled during active COVID-19. Sequenced: peripheral blood.

CDR3 amino acids: CASSLAPANYGYTF. The CDR3 bases are TGTGCCAGCAGCTTAGCTCCGGCTAACTATGGCTACACCTTC. The genes are TRBV7-2 and TRBJ1-2; D gene unclear. Trimming removed 0 bases from V and 0 bases from J, with 5 bases in between. There are 14 residues in the CDR3. Germline loops: CDR1 SGHTA, CDR2 FQGNSA.